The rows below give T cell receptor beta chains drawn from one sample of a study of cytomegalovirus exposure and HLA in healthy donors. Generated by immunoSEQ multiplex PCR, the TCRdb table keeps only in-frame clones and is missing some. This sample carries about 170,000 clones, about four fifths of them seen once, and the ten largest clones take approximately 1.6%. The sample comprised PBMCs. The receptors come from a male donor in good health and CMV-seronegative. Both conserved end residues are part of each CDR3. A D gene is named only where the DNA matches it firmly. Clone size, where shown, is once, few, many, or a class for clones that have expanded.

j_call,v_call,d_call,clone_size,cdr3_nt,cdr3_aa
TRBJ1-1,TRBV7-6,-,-,TGTGCCAGCAGCTTCGGTCTTGGGGGGAGAGTAATGAACACTGAAGCTTTCTTT,CASSFGLGGRVMNTEAFF
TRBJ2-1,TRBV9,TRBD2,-,TGTGCCAGCAGCGTAGCGGACAGGGGCACTAGCGGGAGAAATACCCCGTCTGAGTATGAGCAGTTCTTC,CASSVADRGTSGRNTPSEYEQFF
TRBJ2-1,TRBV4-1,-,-,TGCGCCAGCAGCCGCGAGGGATATGAGCAGTTCTTC,CASSREGYEQFF
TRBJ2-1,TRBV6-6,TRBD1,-,TGTGCCAGCAGTTTAGGGACAGGGGAAAAGTTCTTC,CASSLGTGEKFF
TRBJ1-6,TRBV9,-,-,TGTGCCAGCAGCGGAGACAGCTATAATTCACCCCTCCACTTT,CASSGDSYNSPLHF
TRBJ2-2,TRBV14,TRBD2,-,TGTGCCAGCAGCCCCTCAACTAGCGGCTACACCGGGGAGCTGTTTTTT,CASSPSTSGYTGELFF
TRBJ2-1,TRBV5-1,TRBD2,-,TGCGCCAGCAGCCTCGGGGGGATCGGGGAGCAGTTCTTC,CASSLGGIGEQFF
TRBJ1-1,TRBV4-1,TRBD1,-,TGCGCCAGCAGCCACCCGGTCGGCAGGGGGTCGCCTAACACTGAAGCTTTCTTT,CASSHPVGRGSPNTEAFF
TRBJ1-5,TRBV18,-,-,TGTGCCAGCTCACCCGACGGCGCCGGGAGATCTACTCAGCCCCAGCATTTT,CASSPDGAGRSTQPQHF
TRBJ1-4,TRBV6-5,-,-,TGTGCCAGCAGTCCCTCTAAGGGAGCTCCTGAAAAACTGTTTTTT,CASSPSKGAPEKLFF
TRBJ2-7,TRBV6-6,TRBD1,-,TGTGCCAGCAGTTACCGGACAGGGTTGAACGAGCAGTACTTC,CASSYRTGLNEQYF
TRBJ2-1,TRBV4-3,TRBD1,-,TGCGCCAGCAGCCAAGCGGACAGGGGCGTGCATGAGCAGTTCTTC,CASSQADRGVHEQFF
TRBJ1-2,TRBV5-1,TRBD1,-,TGCGCCAGCAGCTTGTCGCAGGGGGCGGACGGCTACACCTTC,CASSLSQGADGYTF
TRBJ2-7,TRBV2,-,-,TGTGCCTCCCAGGGAACTCTCTCCTACGAGCAGTACTTC,CASQGTLSYEQYF
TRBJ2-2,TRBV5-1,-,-,TGCGCCAGCAGTGCCGGGGCCGGGGAGCTGTTTTTT,CASSAGAGELFF
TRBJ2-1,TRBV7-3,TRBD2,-,TGTGCCAGCAGCTTAGAGCTCGGGACTAGCGGGTACGGCTACAATGAGCAGTTCTTC,CASSLELGTSGYGYNEQFF
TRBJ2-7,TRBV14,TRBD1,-,TGTGCCAGCAGCCAAGATCGAGGACAGGGGAGTTACGAGCAGTACTTC,CASSQDRGQGSYEQYF
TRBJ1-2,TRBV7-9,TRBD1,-,TGTGCCAGCAGCCCCGGGACAGGGATTATGATTGGCTACACCTTC,CASSPGTGIMIGYTF
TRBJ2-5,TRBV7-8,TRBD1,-,TGTGCCAGCAGCTTAATGGGACAGGGAATTGGGGCCCAGTACTTC,CASSLMGQGIGAQYF
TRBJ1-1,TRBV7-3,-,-,TGTGCCAGCAGCTCAGGGGTTGGGACTGAAGCTTTCTTT,CASSSGVGTEAFF
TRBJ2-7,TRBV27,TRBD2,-,TGTGCCAGCCGTAGCGGGGGTACCTACGAGCAGTACTTC,CASRSGGTYEQYF
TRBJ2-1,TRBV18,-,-,TGTGCCAGCTCACCACGAAGCGGAAGCTCCTACAATGAGCAGTTCTTC,CASSPRSGSSYNEQFF
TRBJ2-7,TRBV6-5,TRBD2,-,TGTGCCAGCAGTTACGGGAGACTAGCGGGGGTCTACGAGCAGTACTTC,CASSYGRLAGVYEQYF
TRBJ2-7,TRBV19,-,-,TGTGCCAGTAGCATGGCTTTGGGAGTCTCCTACGAGCAGTACTTC,CASSMALGVSYEQYF
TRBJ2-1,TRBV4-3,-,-,TGCGCCAGCAGCCAAGATCGTGAGGGCTACAATGAGCAGTTCTTC,CASSQDREGYNEQFF
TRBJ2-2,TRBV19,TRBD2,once,TGTGCCAGTAGTCCTTTTAGCGGGGGTGCCGGGGAGCTGTTTTTT,CASSPFSGGAGELFF
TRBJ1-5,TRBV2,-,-,TGTGCCAGCAGTGAGCGGGAAAGGACCTTTAATAGCAATCAGCCCCAGCATTTT,CASSERERTFNSNQPQHF
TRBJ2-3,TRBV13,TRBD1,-,TGTGCCAGCAGCGGACAGGGGATAGATACGCAGTATTTT,CASSGQGIDTQYF
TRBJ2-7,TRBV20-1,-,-,TGCAGTGCCGGGATATACGAGCAGTACTTC,CSAGIYEQYF